The 29 T cell receptor beta chains given below trace back to one sample, sequenced in a study of shared clonotypes between healthy human individuals. Profiled with immunoSEQ multiplex PCR; TCRdb holds only in-frame clones, not every one. The sample records around 320,000 clones, around 87% being singletons. Sequenced sample: memory CD8+ T cells sorted from blood. Subset of the sample: CD45RO+ cells pooled with CCR7-negative TemRA cells. Receptors were obtained from a man aged 18 to 30 in good health.

The J gene is TRBJ2-7, the V gene TRBV4-1; TRBD1 aligns across 12 bases. The CDR3 runs to 16 residues. Germline V gene data show CDR1 as MGHRA and CDR2 as YSYEKL. The V gene end was trimmed by 3 bases and the J gene end by 6 bases; junction bases not matched to a gene: 9. The CDR3 region is CASSQAGTGGIFEQYF. The CDR3 DNA reads TGCGCCAGCAGCCAGGCCGGGACAGGGGGCATTTTCGAGCAGTACTTC.

V gene TRBV28 combines with J gene TRBJ2-5, with a possible D match to TRBD1 (6 bases). V lost 5 bases and J lost 4, with 20 bases in between. The CDR3 length is 16 residues. Germline-derived CDR1 and CDR2 are MDHEN and SYDVKM. CDR3 DNA sequence: TGTGCCAGCAGTGCCCTCGGGACATCAATGAGAGAGACCCAGTACTTC. This translates into CASSALGTSMRETQYF.

This chain joins TRBV4-1 and TRBJ2-7, with TRBD1 matching over 12 bases. Germline assignment: CDR1 MGHRA and CDR2 YSYEKL. The ends lost 2 bases at V and 4 bases at J; junction bases unmatched: 3. The CDR3 consists of 15 residues. Written as DNA, the CDR3 is TGCGCCAGCAGCCAACCGGGACAGGGGGCTTACGAGCAGTACTTC. Translating it yields CASSQPGQGAYEQYF.

This sequence joins TRBV6-1 and TRBJ1-2, with D perhaps TRBD1 (6 bases). The CDR3 is made up of 16 amino acids. Trimming removed 3 bases at V and 8 bases at J, with 22 bases between. Germline V gene data show CDR1 as MNHNS and CDR2 as SASEGT. CDR3 in DNA: TGTGCCAGCAGTGAGACAGGTTCCCTCACTACGGGAGGCTACACCTTC. Its protein is CASSETGSLTTGGYTF.

Concerning this clone itself: The same CDR3 is also encoded by other DNA sequences in this sample. This rearrangement joins TRBV6-5 to TRBJ2-7; D call uncertain. The CDR3 has 13 residues. Trimming shortened V by 2 bases and J by 3 bases, and 8 bases separated the two germline ends. In germline, CDR1 is MNHEY, CDR2 SVGAGI. The CDR3 region has the DNA TGTGCCAGCAGTTACGGCAGTCTCTACGAGCAGTACTTC. It is translated as CASSYGSLYEQYF.

The chain has TRBV29-1 and TRBJ2-4; D not certain. Trimming took off 2 bases at V and 7 bases at J, with 18 bases between the two ends. The germline V gene has CDR1 SQVTM and CDR2 ANQGSEA. CDR3 length equals 15 residues. Here the CDR3 reads CSVEKGGGNSNIQYF. As DNA, the CDR3 is TGCAGCGTTGAAAAAGGCGGCGGAAATTCTAACATTCAGTACTTC.

The chain is built from TRBV28 and TRBJ2-6; D unclear. The CDR3 covers 16 residues. CDR1 is MDHEN and CDR2 is SYDVKM in the germline V gene. V lost 5 bases, J lost 4 bases, and 15 bases lay in between. The CDR3, as DNA: TGTGCCAGCAGTCCCTCAACCGAGGCCGGGGCCAACGTCCTGACTTTC. Its protein is CASSPSTEAGANVLTF.

This chain joins TRBV2 and TRBJ2-3; no definite D call. The CDR3 loop spans 12 amino acids. The V gene's germline CDR1 is SNHLY and CDR2 FYNNEI. V gave up 7 bases and J gave up 5 bases, with 10 bases separating them. The CDR3 bases are TGTGCCAGCACCTTATGGGGAGATACGCAGTATTTT. It translates to CASTLWGDTQYF.

The J gene is TRBJ2-7, the V gene TRBV7-9; no firm D call. The ends were cut back, 1 base at V and 6 bases at J, with 7 bases in the middle. CDR3 length equals 12 residues. Germline assignment: CDR1 SEHNR and CDR2 FQNEAQ (reference sequence). This chain's CDR3 is CASSLGTFEQYF. The CDR3 DNA reads as TGTGCCAGCAGCTTAGGAACTTTCGAGCAGTACTTC. The whole variable domain, remainder taken from reference TRBV7-9 and TRBJ2-7, is DTGVSQNPRHKITKRGQNVTFRCDPISEHNRLYWYRQTLGQGPEFLTYFQNEAQLEKSRLLSDRFSAERPKGSFSTLEIQRTEQGDSAMYLCASSLGTFEQYFGPGTRLTVT.

The chain carries TRBV7-2 and TRBJ2-3, with 9 bases lining up with TRBD1. Germline V CDR1 and CDR2: SGHTA, FQGNSA. V gave up 6 bases and J gave up 2 bases; unmatched junction bases: 6. There are 15 residues in the CDR3. CDR3 amino acids: CASRRTGASTDTQYF. The CDR3 DNA reads as TGTGCCAGCAGGAGGACAGGGGCCTCCACAGATACGCAGTATTTT.

This clone was observed a few times. The chain couples TRBV11-2 to TRBJ2-2, with TRBD1 matching 8 bases. The germline gives CDR1 SGHAT, CDR2 FQNNGV. J gave up 5 bases and V 5 bases, and 7 bases lay outside the gene matches. The CDR3 contains 15 residues. The DNA of the CDR3 is TGTGCCAGCAGCCCACGACAGGGGCCGACCGGGGAGCTGTTTTTT. Translated: CASSPRQGPTGELFF.

The J gene is TRBJ2-7, the V gene TRBV18; D call uncertain. The CDR3 consists of 12 residues. The germline V and J ends were trimmed by 0 bases and 7 bases, with 7 bases remaining between them. The V gene's germline CDR1 is KGHSH and CDR2 LQKENI. As DNA, the CDR3 is TGTGCCAGCTCACCACCCCTCGAAGAGCAGTACTTC. It codes for CASSPPLEEQYF.

The CDR3 DNA sequence: TGTGCCAGCAGCTTAGACTTAGGGGAGGGAGATACGCAGTATTTT. Protein product: CASSLDLGEGDTQYF. The chain links TRBV7-9 to TRBJ2-3; TRBD2 agrees at 7 bases. Germline V CDR1 and CDR2: SEHNR, FQNEAQ (reference sequence). V dropped 1 base and J dropped 5; count of bases not matched to a gene: 6. This CDR3 contains 15 residues.

The sample holds many counts of this clone. The V gene is TRBV10-3, the J gene TRBJ1-6, with TRBD1 matching over 7 bases. This CDR3 is built from 14 residues. Germline CDR1 reads ENHRY; CDR2 reads SYGVKD. J was trimmed by 10 bases and V by 2 bases; bases with no gene match: 5. In DNA form, the CDR3 reads TGTGCCATCAGTGAGCCGATACAGGGGTCACCCCTCCACTTT. Protein: CAISEPIQGSPLHF.

The chain carries TRBV28 and TRBJ2-7; D is unresolved. The CDR3 extends over 14 amino acids. CDR1 and CDR2 from the germline V gene are MDHEN and SYDVKM. Trimming left V 2 bases short and J 2 bases short, with 10 bases between. The CDR3 DNA reads TGTGCCAGCAGTTTAGAGCCGGTCACCTACGAGCAGTACTTC. Its translation is CASSLEPVTYEQYF.

Notes on this clone: Distinct nucleotide sequences in the sample also encode this CDR3. The genes are TRBV4-1 and TRBJ2-7, with 8 bases that match TRBD1. Germline CDR1 MGHRA, CDR2 YSYEKL. V lost 2 bases to trimming and J lost 2 bases; unmatched junction nucleotides: 5. The CDR3 length is 15 residues. The CDR3 is CASSQSRDRTYEQYF. CDR3 nucleotide sequence: TGCGCCAGCAGCCAATCTCGGGACAGGACCTACGAGCAGTACTTC.

CDR3 nucleotides: TGTGCCAGCAGCCAACAGGGACGGTTACCCTACGAGCAGTACTTC. Its translation: CASSQQGRLPYEQYF. This chain connects TRBV14 to TRBJ2-7, with D possibly being TRBD1 or TRBD2 (5 bases each). The CDR3 is 15 residues long. Deletions cut 2 bases from V and 2 bases from J, with 13 bases between. Germline loops: CDR1 SGHDN, CDR2 FVKESK. Full variable domain (missing parts from reference TRBV14 and TRBJ2-7): EAGVTQFPSHSVIEKGQTVTLRCDPISGHDNLYWYRRVMGKEIKFLLHFVKESKQDESGMPNNRFLAERTGGTYSTLKVQPAELEDSGVYFCASSQQGRLPYEQYFGPGTRLTVT.

The rearrangement joins TRBV5-4 to TRBJ2-7, with D uncertain. Per the germline V gene, CDR1 is SGHNT and CDR2 is YYREEE (reference sequence). V lost 4 bases and J lost 1, with 9 bases in between. This CDR3 has 13 amino acids. The CDR3: CASSTDNSYEQYF. The CDR3 bases are TGTGCCAGCAGCACCGACAATTCCTACGAGCAGTACTTC.

This clone is a singleton in its sample. This chain joins TRBV7-6 and TRBJ2-7; 10 nucleotides agree with TRBD2. The CDR3 extends over 16 amino acids. V gave up 3 bases and J gave up 5 bases; unmatched junction bases: 10. Germline CDR1 is SGHVS and CDR2 is FNYEAQ. The CDR3 protein is CASSLLPSGRLNEQYF. For the CDR3, the DNA is TGTGCCAGCAGCTTGCTCCCTAGCGGGAGACTCAACGAGCAGTACTTC. Together with reference TRBV7-6 and TRBJ2-7, the CDR3 gives the full variable domain: GAGVSQSPRYKVTKRGQDVALRCDPISGHVSLYWYRQALGQGPEFLTYFNYEAQQDKSGLPNDRFSAERPEGSISTLTIQRTEQRDSAMYRCASSLLPSGRLNEQYFGPGTRLTVT.

V is TRBV14 and J is TRBJ2-1, with D perhaps TRBD1 (6 bases). This CDR3 is 12 amino acids long. V shed 5 bases and J shed 7 bases, with 9 bases lying between them. In germline, CDR1 is SGHDN, CDR2 FVKESK. The CDR3 coding sequence is TGTGCCAGCAGCGCCAGGGGAAATGAGCAGTTCTTC. Protein product: CASSARGNEQFF.

CDR3 region: CASSEGEGPMNTEAFF. The CDR3 coding sequence is TGTGCCAGCAGTGAAGGGGAGGGCCCAATGAACACTGAAGCTTTCTTT. The V gene is TRBV6-1, the J gene TRBJ1-1; D gene uncertain. The CDR3 has 16 residues. V lost 1 base, J lost 0 bases, and 12 bases lay in between. Germline V CDR1 and CDR2: MNHNS, SASEGT.

The genes are TRBV11-1 and TRBJ2-1; D gene ambiguous. CDR1 and CDR2 from the germline V gene are SGHAT and FQDESV (reference sequence). The V end was cut by 3 bases, the J end by 5 bases, with 11 bases between. The CDR3 is 14 residues long. The CDR3 reads CASSLEWVNNEQFF. DNA for the CDR3: TGTGCCAGCAGCTTGGAATGGGTCAACAATGAGCAGTTCTTC. Looking up the rest from reference TRBV11-1 and TRBJ2-1 gives the full variable domain: EAEVAQSPRYKITEKSQAVAFWCDPISGHATLYWYRQILGQGPELLVQFQDESVVDDSQLPKDRFSAERLKGVDSTLKIQPAELGDSAMYLCASSLEWVNNEQFFGPGTRLTVL.

The chain is built from TRBV7-9 and TRBJ2-3; D unclear. The CDR3 runs 13 residues. The germline CDR1 and CDR2 sequences are SEHNR and FQNEAQ (reference sequence). Trimming removed 5 bases at V and 2 bases at J, with 8 bases between. CDR3 in amino acids: CASSPIYTDTQYF. The CDR3 DNA sequence: TGTGCCAGCAGCCCAATCTACACAGATACGCAGTATTTT.

This clone has just one count. The V gene is TRBV9, the J gene TRBJ2-5; D not certain. Trimming cost V 5 bases and J 6 bases, with 11 bases left between them. The CDR3 extends over 12 amino acids. Germline CDR1 SGDLS, CDR2 YYNGEE. This CDR3 reads CASSGVEKTQYF. The CDR3 DNA reads as TGTGCCAGCAGTGGGGTTGAGAAGACCCAGTACTTC.

This chain links TRBV25-1 with TRBJ1-2; D unresolved. Per germline, CDR1 MGHDK and CDR2 SYGVNS. Trimming pared 5 bases from V and 6 bases from J, leaving 19 bases between. The CDR3 length is 15 residues. This CDR3 reads CASSPRQALFDGYTF. The CDR3 DNA is TGTGCCAGCAGTCCCCGCCAGGCCCTTTTTGATGGCTACACCTTC.

The chain's CDR3 is CASSAGVGTHNEQFF. The CDR3 bases are TGTGCCAGCAGCGCAGGAGTCGGGACACACAATGAGCAGTTCTTC. V gene TRBV7-9 combines with J gene TRBJ2-1, with a possible D match to TRBD1 (6 bases). CDR3 length equals 15 residues. With 5 bases removed from V and 5 bases from J, the gap between germline ends came to 16 bases. CDR1 is SEHNR, CDR2 FQNEAQ, per germline (reference sequence).

J is TRBJ2-7 and V is TRBV6-5; D is uncertain. The CDR3 totals 14 residues. V gave up 0 bases and J gave up 1 base, with 7 bases separating them. Looked up from germline, CDR1 is MNHEY and CDR2 is SVGAGI. CDR3 in amino acids: CASSYSAGSYEQYF. The CDR3 DNA reads TGTGCCAGCAGTTACTCGGCCGGATCCTACGAGCAGTACTTC.

The genes are TRBV27 and TRBJ1-4; unclear D gene. CDR1 is MNHEY and CDR2 is SMNVEV in the germline V gene (reference sequence). V lost 2 bases to trimming and J lost 1 base, with 5 bases between them. The CDR3 totals 14 residues. The CDR3 loop reads CASSLVGTNEKLFF. The CDR3 nucleotides read TGTGCCAGCAGTTTAGTGGGAACTAATGAAAAACTGTTTTTT.

CDR3 protein: CSVDGLAGASADTQYF. The DNA for the CDR3 is TGCAGCGTTGACGGGCTAGCGGGAGCCTCGGCAGATACGCAGTATTTT. The rearrangement joins TRBV29-1 to TRBJ2-3; the match to TRBD2 covers 10 bases. J was trimmed by 4 bases and V by 3 bases; bases with no gene match: 10. Germline V gene lookup returns CDR1 SQVTM and CDR2 ANQGSEA. CDR3 length: 16 amino acids.